The clone carrying this T cell receptor (beta chain) was observed at least ten times. The antigen remains unidentified. Each cDNA held unique molecular identifiers, and template switching gave it a universal primer site. TCRdb re-called the 5' RACE reads with MiXCR, one entry per CDR3 protein. In the table there are hundreds of thousands of distinct CDR3 sequences, 7% of which are singletons. The entry originates in a study of identical twins. Study conclusions and caveats: Fewer insertions characterized abundant cord blood beta clonotypes, whereas memory repertoires showed none. Partial confounding of zero-insertion analyses by invariant MAIT and iNKT cells was possible. The study found weaker excess twin sharing in beta out-of-frame sequences.

The CDR3 spans 16 residues. With 2 bases clipped from V and 3 bases from J, the junction kept 8 bases outside the gene matches. Germline-derived CDR1 and CDR2 are SGHRS and YFSETQ. The same sample was also used in a study of yellow fever vaccine responses in identical twins.

The sequence derives from a woman under 30 in good health. Sequences were obtained from memory (CD45RO+) T cells sorted from blood. The chain links TRBV5-1 to TRBJ2-1; 7 bases line up with TRBD2. The CDR3, as DNA: TGCGCCAGCAGCTTATCGACTAGCCGGAGCTACAATGAGCAGTTCTTC. Protein product: CASSLSTSRSYNEQFF. Variable domain in full (rest from reference TRBV5-1 and TRBJ2-1): KAGVTQTPRYLIKTRGQQVTLSCSPISGHRSVSWYQQTPGQGLQFLFEYFSETQRNKGNFPGRFSGRQFSNSRSEMNVSTLELGDSALYLCASSLSTSRSYNEQFFGPGTRLTVL.